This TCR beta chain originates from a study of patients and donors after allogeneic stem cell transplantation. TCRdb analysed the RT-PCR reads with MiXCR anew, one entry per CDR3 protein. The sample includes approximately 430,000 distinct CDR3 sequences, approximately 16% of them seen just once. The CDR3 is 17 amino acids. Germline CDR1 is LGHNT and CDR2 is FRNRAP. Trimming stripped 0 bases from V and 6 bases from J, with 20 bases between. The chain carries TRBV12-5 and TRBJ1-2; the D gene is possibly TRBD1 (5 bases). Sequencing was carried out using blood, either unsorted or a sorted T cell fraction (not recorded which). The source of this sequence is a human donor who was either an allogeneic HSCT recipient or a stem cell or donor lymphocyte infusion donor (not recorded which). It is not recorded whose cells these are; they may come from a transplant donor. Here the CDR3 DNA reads TGTGCTAGTGGTTTGGTACACCCCCCCAGGGTTCGGGATGGCTACACCTTC. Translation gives CASGLVHPPRVRDGYTF.